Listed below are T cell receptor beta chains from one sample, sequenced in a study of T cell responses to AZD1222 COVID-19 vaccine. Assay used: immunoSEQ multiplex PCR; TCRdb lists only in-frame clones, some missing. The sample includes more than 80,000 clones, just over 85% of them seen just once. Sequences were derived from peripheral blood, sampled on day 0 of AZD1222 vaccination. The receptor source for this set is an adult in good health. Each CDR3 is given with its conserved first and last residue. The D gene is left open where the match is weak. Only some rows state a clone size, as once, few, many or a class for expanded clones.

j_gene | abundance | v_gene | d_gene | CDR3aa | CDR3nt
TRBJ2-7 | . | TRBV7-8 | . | CASSLLTGLESYEQYF | TGTGCCAGCAGCCTCCTGACCGGGCTAGAATCCTACGAGCAGTACTTC
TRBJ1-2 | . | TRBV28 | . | CASSSGATPYGYTF | TGTGCCAGCAGTTCCGGGGCGACTCCTTATGGCTACACCTTC
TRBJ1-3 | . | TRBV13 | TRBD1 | CASSFRTGTSGNTIYF | TGTGCCAGCAGCTTCCGGACAGGGACCTCTGGAAACACCATATATTTT
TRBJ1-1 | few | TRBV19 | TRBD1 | CASTPGQGATEAFF | TGTGCCAGTACCCCAGGACAGGGGGCGACTGAAGCTTTCTTT
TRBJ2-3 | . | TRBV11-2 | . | CASSGYAGGTDTQYF | TGTGCCAGCAGCGGCTACGCTGGGGGCACAGATACGCAGTATTTT
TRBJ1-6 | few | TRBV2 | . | CASSGPESPLHF | TGTGCCAGCAGTGGACCCGAATCACCCCTCCACTTT
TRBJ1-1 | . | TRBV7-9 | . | CASSLRPQGNTEAFF | TGTGCCAGCAGCTTAAGGCCACAGGGGAACACTGAAGCTTTCTTT
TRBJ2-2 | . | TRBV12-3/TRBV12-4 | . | CASTLEGIGELFF | TGTGCCAGCACCTTAGAGGGGATTGGGGAGCTGTTTTTT
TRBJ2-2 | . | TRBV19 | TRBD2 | CATGGETGELFF | TGTGCCACCGGGGGGGAAACCGGGGAGCTGTTTTTT
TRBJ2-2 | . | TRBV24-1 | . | CATSDRYARGAEGDTGELFF | TGTGCCACCAGTGATCGATATGCGAGGGGAGCTGAAGGGGACACCGGGGAGCTGTTTTTT
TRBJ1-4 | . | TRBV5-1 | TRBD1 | CASSMTGGLEKLFF | TGCGCCAGCAGCATGACAGGGGGACTTGAAAAACTGTTTTTT